The text below deals with one T cell receptor beta chain. The antigen remains unidentified. Blood got drawn at baseline, again on cycle 4 day 1, and then on cycle 7 day 1. The table came from immunoSEQ multiplex PCR; TCRdb's copy has only in-frame clones and leaves some out. The sample contains 96,000 or so clones, about 80% of which appear only once. Per the germline V gene, CDR1 is SGHRS and CDR2 is YFSETQ. The CDR3 covers 15 residues. V trimming: 1 base; J trimming: 5 bases; junction bases outside the gene matches: 6. This sample was taken from a study of OX40 agonist ivuxolimab in advanced cancers. Overall study results and limits: Expanded peripheral T cell antigen specificity was not determined.

The chain couples TRBV5-1 to TRBJ1-5, with 7 positions matching TRBD1. The source was CD4+ or CD8+ T cells sorted from blood, collected in a trial of the OX40 agonist ivuxolimab. The sequence came from an adult with an advanced solid tumor such as melanoma, head and neck, liver or kidney cancer. The CDR3 protein is CASSLSGQIHQPQHF. The CDR3 DNA reads as TGCGCCAGCAGCTTGTCGGGACAGATTCATCAGCCCCAGCATTTT. Supplemented by reference TRBV5-1 and TRBJ1-5, the full variable domain reads KAGVTQTPRYLIKTRGQQVTLSCSPISGHRSVSWYQQTPGQGLQFLFEYFSETQRNKGNFPGRFSGRQFSNSRSEMNVSTLELGDSALYLCASSLSGQIHQPQHFGDGTRLSIL.